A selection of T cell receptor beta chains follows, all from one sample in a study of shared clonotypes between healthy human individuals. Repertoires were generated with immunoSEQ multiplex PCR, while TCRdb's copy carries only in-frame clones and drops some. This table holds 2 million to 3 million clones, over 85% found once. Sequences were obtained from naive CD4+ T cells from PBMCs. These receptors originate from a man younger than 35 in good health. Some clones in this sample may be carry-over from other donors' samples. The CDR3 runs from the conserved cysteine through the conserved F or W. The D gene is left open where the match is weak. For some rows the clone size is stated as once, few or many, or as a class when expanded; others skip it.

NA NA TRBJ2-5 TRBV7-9 TGTGCCAGCAGCTTAGCGAACCTTGACAGACCCAGGGTCCAGTACTTC CASSLANLDRPRVQYF
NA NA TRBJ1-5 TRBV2 TGTGCCAGCACGGGACTGGTCGATCAGCCCCAGCATTTT CASTGLVDQPQHF
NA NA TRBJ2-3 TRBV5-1 TGCGCGTCAGGGCCCCTGCGGCCAGATACGCAGTATTTT CASGPLRPDTQYF
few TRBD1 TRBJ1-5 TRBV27 TGTGCCAGCAGTTTCAAGGGACAGCCAAATCAGCCCCAGCATTTT CASSFKGQPNQPQHF
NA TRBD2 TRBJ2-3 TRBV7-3 TGTGCCAGTGGGACTAGCGGGGCCACAGATACGCAGTATTTT CASGTSGATDTQYF
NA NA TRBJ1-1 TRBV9 TGTGCCAGCAGCGCGGGTAAGAGTAGGACTGAAGCTTTCTTT CASSAGKSRTEAFF
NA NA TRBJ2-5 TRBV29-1 TGCAGCGTTCAGGCAGGGTCATTACGAGAGACCCAGTACTTC CSVQAGSLRETQYF
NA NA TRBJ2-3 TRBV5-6 TGTGCCAGCAGCTTGGCGAGGGTCACAGATACGCAGTATTTT CASSLARVTDTQYF
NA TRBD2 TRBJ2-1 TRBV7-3 TGTGCCAGCAGCTTACTAGCGGGCTCCTACAATGAGCAGTTCTTC CASSLLAGSYNEQFF
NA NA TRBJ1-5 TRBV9 TGTGCCAGCAGCGTAACCGACGGCAGATTGGAGCCCCAGCATTTT CASSVTDGRLEPQHF
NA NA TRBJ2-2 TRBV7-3 TGTGCCAGCAGCTTAGGGGCAACGTGGGAGCTGTTTTTT CASSLGATWELFF
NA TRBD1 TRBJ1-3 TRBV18 TGTGCCAGCTCACCACAACAGGGGACTGGAAACACCATATATTTT CASSPQQGTGNTIYF
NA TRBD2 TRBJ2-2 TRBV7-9 TGTGCCAGCGCGTTGCGGGAGTCGAACACCGGGGAGCTGTTTTTT CASALRESNTGELFF
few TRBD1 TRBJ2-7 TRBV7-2 TGTGCCAGCAGCTACCGGGACAGGGGTGGCGAGCAGTACTTC CASSYRDRGGEQYF
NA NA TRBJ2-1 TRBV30 TGTGCCTGGAGTGCGGGGGTCCATGAGCAGTTCTTC CAWSAGVHEQFF
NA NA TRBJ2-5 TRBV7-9 TGTGCCAGCAGCTTAGTTAGGGAGACCCAGTACTTC CASSLVRETQYF
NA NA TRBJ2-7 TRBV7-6 TGTGCCAGCAGCTCCCCCGGGCTAGCTTTCCTCCACGAGCAGTACTTC CASSSPGLAFLHEQYF
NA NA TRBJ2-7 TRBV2 TGTGCCAGCAGAAGGGACATTCCCTACGAGCAGTACTTC CASRRDIPYEQYF
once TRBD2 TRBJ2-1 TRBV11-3 TGTGCCAGCAGCTTACGCGGGAGGACGCCCTCATCGGAGCAGTTCTTC CASSLRGRTPSSEQFF
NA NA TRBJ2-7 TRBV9 TGTGCCAGCAGTCTAGGGGGGAGCTCCTACGAGCAGTACTTC CASSLGGSSYEQYF
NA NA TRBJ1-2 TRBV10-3 TGTGCCATCAGTGAATGGGAGAGCCCCTATGGCTACACCTTC CAISEWESPYGYTF
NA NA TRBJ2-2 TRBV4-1 TGCGCCAGCAGCCAACGCCCAACAGGGCCCACCGGGGAGCTGTTTTTT CASSQRPTGPTGELFF
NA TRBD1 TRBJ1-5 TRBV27 TGTGCCAGCAGCTCGTCGGGGACAGGGGTGGGACAGCCCCAGCATTTT CASSSSGTGVGQPQHF
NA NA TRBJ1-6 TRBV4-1 TGCGCCAGCAGCCAAACGGAAAGGGAGGCTTCACCCCTCCACTTT CASSQTEREASPLHF
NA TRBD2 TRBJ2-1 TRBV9 TGTGCCAGCAGCCCCCAGTTAGCGGGAGGGTGGAATGAGCAGTTCTTC CASSPQLAGGWNEQFF
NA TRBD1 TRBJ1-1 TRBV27 TGTGCCAGCAGTTTTCTCCGGGACAGGGTTAGTACTTTCTTT CASSFLRDRVSTFF
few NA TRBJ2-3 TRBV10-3 TGTGCCATCAGTGACCGCACAGATACGCAGTATTTT CAISDRTDTQYF
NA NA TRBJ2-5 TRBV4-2 TGTGCCAGCAGCCAAGATCGTCAGGGTAGCGAGACCCAGTACTTC CASSQDRQGSETQYF
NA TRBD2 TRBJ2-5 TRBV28 TGTGCCAGCAGTCGGACTAGGCGGCGTGAGACCCAGTACTTC CASSRTRRRETQYF
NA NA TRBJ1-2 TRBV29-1 TGCAGCGTTGCGCCCTACAACTATGGCTACACCTTC CSVAPYNYGYTF
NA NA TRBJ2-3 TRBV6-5 TGTGCCAGCAGCACAGGGAGCACAGATACGCAGTATTTT CASSTGSTDTQYF
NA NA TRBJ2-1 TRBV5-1 TGCGCCAGCAGCTTGGGACAGGCGTCGTTCTTC CASSLGQASFF
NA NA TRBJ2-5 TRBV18 TGTGCCAGCTCACCATTTCAGGGAGTGGGAGAGACCCAGTACTTC CASSPFQGVGETQYF
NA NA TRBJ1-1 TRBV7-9 TGTGCCAGCAGCTTAGTGGGGGGCCGGGCTGAAGCTTTCTTT CASSLVGGRAEAFF
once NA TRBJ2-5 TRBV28 TGTGCCAGCAGTTCGCCCCTCCGGACAGAGTACTTC CASSSPLRTEYF
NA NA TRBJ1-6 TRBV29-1 TGCAGCGTTAAAAGCCTCCGAGATTCACCCCTCCACTTT CSVKSLRDSPLHF
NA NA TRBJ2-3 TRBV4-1 TGCGCCAGCAGCCAAGCCCCGAGAGATACGCAGTATTTT CASSQAPRDTQYF
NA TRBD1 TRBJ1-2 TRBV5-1 TGCGCCAGCAGCTTGGCTACAGGGGCGGACTATGGCTACACCTTC CASSLATGADYGYTF
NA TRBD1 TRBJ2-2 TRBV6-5 TGTGCCAGCAGTTACTCAGGGGGCGCGAGGTTCGGGGAGCTGTTTTTT CASSYSGGARFGELFF
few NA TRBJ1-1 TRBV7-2 TGTGCCAGCGGTCGGCACACTGAAGCTTTCTTT CASGRHTEAFF
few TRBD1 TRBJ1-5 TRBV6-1 TGTGCCAGCAGTGAAATGACAGGGGGCAATCAGCCCCAGCATTTT CASSEMTGGNQPQHF
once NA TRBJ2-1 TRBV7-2 TGTGCCAGCAGCTCAACAGGGCCCACGAGCAATGAGCAGTTCTTC CASSSTGPTSNEQFF
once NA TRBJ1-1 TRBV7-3 TGTGCCAGCAGCTTAACGGTGGCGGGAATAAACACTGAAGCTTTCTTT CASSLTVAGINTEAFF
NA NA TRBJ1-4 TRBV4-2 TGTGCCAGCAGTCAAGGATCCCTTGGGCGGGAGCATGAAAAACTGTTTTTT CASSQGSLGREHEKLFF
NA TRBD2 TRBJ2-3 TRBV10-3 TGTGCCATCAGTGACCTCGTGGGGACTATGGCGGGCACAGATACGCAGTATTTT CAISDLVGTMAGTDTQYF
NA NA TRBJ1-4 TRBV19 TGTGCCAGTAGGGCAGCTGAGGGGATACTCGAAAAACTGTTTTTT CASRAAEGILEKLFF
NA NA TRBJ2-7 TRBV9 TGTGCCAGCAGCCAGCTAAGGGGTGAGCAGTACTTC CASSQLRGEQYF
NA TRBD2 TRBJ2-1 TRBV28 TGTGCCAGCAGTACCGAAGCGGGAACTCTTAACAATGAGCAGTTCTTC CASSTEAGTLNNEQFF
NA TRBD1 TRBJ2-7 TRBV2 TGTGCCAGCAGGGGGACAGGGCTCTACGAGCAGTACTTC CASRGTGLYEQYF
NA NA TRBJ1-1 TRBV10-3 TGTGCCATCAGTGATTCCCAGGGCAACACTGAAGCTTTCTTT CAISDSQGNTEAFF
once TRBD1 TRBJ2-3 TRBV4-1 TGCGCCAGCAGCCACGCAAGATTCGTGACAGGGTTTAGCACAGATACGCAGTATTTT CASSHARFVTGFSTDTQYF
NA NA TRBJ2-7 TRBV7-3 TGTGCCAGCAGCTTAGGACCGGTATTCTACGAGCAGTACTTC CASSLGPVFYEQYF
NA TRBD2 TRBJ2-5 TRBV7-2 TGTGCCAGCAGCTTAGGGGTTAGCGGGAGTGGAGAGACCCAGTACTTC CASSLGVSGSGETQYF
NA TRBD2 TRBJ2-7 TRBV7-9 TGTGCCAGCAGCACTCCAACTAGCGGGGATTCCTACGAGCAGTACTTC CASSTPTSGDSYEQYF